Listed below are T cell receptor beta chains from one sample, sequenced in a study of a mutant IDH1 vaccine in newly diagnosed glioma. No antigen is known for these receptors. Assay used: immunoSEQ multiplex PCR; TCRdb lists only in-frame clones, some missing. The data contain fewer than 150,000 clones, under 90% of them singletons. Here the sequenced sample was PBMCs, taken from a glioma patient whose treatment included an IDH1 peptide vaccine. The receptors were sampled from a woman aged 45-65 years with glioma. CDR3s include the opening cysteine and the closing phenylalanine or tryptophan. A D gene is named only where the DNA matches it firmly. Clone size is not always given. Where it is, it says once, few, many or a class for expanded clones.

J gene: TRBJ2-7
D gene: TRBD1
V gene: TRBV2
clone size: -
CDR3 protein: CASTRQGATEQYF

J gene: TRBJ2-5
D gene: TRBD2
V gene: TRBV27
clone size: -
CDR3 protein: CASSPRLAGGETQYF

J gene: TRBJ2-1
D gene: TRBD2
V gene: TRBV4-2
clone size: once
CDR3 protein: CASSPRTSAYNEQFF

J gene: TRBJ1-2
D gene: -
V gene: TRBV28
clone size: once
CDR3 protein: CASSWNYGYTF

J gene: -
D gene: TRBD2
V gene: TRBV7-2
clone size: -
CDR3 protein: CASKPIRGRGEQYF

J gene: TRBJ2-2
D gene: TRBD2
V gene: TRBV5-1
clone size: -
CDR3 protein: CASSHLIPSSGRDTGELFF

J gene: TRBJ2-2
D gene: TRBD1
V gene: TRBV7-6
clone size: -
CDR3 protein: CASSTRQGMGTGELFF

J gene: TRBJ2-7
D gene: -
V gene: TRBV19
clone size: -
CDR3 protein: CASSIGTTGAYEQYF

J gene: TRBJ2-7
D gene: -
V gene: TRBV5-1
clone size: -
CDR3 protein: CASSLEPQSFGEQYF

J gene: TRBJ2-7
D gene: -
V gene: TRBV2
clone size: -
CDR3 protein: CASSDIAEPTSYEQYF

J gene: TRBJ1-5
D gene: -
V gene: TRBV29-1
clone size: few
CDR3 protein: CSVPTGFGNQPQHF